What follows describes a single TCR beta chain. The sample originates from a study of blood T cell repertoires in COVID-19. V lost 1 base and J lost 9; bases outside the gene matches: 5. CDR3 length: 14 amino acids. Germline CDR1 SGDLS, CDR2 YYNGEE. This table comes from immunoSEQ multiplex PCR, and its TCRdb copy is limited to in-frame clones, with some not included. The data contain 350,000 to 450,000 clones, around nine tenths of them singletons. Sequencing used peripheral blood. The receptor was derived from a human donor in a cohort sampled during active COVID-19. V usage is TRBV9 and J usage is TRBJ2-1; 9 bases fit TRBD2. Here the CDR3 DNA reads TGTGCCAGCAGCGTAATAGCGGGAGTGGGTGAGCAGTTCTTC. This gives the protein CASSVIAGVGEQFF.